This T cell receptor beta chain originates from a study of blood T cell repertoires in COVID-19. Study context: T cells, B-cell-depleted T cells, or PBMCs provided the cDNA or gDNA that served as material.

Per the original methods: Reference gene primer amplification gave estimated nucleated cell counts. Sequencing was performed with immunoSEQ multiplex PCR; in TCRdb, only in-frame clones are kept and a portion is missing. V and J calls and clone size are given by that table; D and trimming were obtained from the DNA. Altogether around 88,000 clones are present, 81% being singletons, with the ten largest covering approximately 11%. CDR1 and CDR2 (germline): MDHEN, SYDVKM. V trimming: 7 bases; J trimming: 8 bases; junction bases outside the gene matches: 20. The CDR3 is made up of 17 amino acids. This receptor was obtained from a woman at least 80 years old with acute or convalescent COVID-19. V and J are TRBV28 and TRBJ1-2, with 9 positions matching TRBD1. The sample taken for sequencing was peripheral blood. CDR3 DNA sequence: TGTGCCAGCAAGGTAGCGGGACAGGGTATTTCGTTAAGGGGCTACACCTTC. Translation gives CASKVAGQGISLRGYTF.